These 19 T cell receptor beta chains originate from one sample sequenced in a study of regulatory T cells in long-lasting Graves disease (dated by TCRdb to the early 2020s). To prepare the library, multiplex PCR was applied. Instrument used: Illumina HiSeq 4000. iRepertoire HTBI primers and Arm-PCR amplification of CDR3 regions were used to construct TCR beta libraries. Clones were called with MiXCR by TCRdb after fastp trimmed the public reads at Q25, and only in-frame beta chains were retained. Rows matching on CDR3 protein sequence are summarized as one entry with the most common DNA and genes. This sample gives 450,000 to 600,000 distinct CDR3 sequences in total; roughly 16% of them show up just once. Together, the top ten hold approximately 12% of the sample. The sample's time point, from its label and the paper: newly diagnosed GD, antithyroid drugs for less than 3 months. RNA was extracted from PBMCs in TRIzol for both TCR sequencing and RNA sequencing.

These data also featured in a second study, about T cells in Graves' hyperthyroidism and ophthalmopathy.

The sequencing here drew on peripheral blood mononuclear cells (PBMCs), taken at new diagnosis, from a patient treated with antithyroid drugs. These receptors came from a man aged 35-49 years with Graves disease. Donor details come from another sample of the same person, matched by shared clones.

This chain connects TRBV4-2 to TRBJ2-3, with 9 positions matching TRBD2. Germline lookup yields CDR1 LGHNA and CDR2 YNFKEQ. The CDR3 sequence is 15 residues long. The V gene end was trimmed by 0 bases and the J gene end by 7 bases; junction bases not matched to a gene: 5. The CDR3: CASSQETTSGYTQYF. The CDR3 DNA reads TGTGCCAGCAGCCAAGAGACGACTAGCGGATATACGCAGTATTTT.

This clonotype has ten or more counts. At one of its ends the junction is not consistent with the germline gene, which may arise from a read error. V gene TRBV5-1 combines with J gene TRBJ2-3; no reliable D call. CDR3 length: 14 residues. From germline, CDR1 is SGHRS and CDR2 YFSETQ. The CDR3 DNA is TGTGCCAGCAGCTTAGGGTGGAGCACAGATACGCAGTATTTT. Amino acid sequence: CASSLGWSTDTQYF.

The chain combines TRBV14 with TRBJ1-3; 8 bases line up with TRBD1. The junction had 5 bases not matched to a gene; V was cut back by 2 bases and J by 2 bases. The length of the CDR3 is 16 residues. Looked up from germline, CDR1 is SGHDN and CDR2 is FVKESK. CDR3 residues: CASSQRLRGPGNTIYF. The CDR3 coding sequence is TGTGCCAGCAGCCAACGTCTCAGGGGGCCTGGAAACACCATATATTTT.

This clonotype showed up just a few times. The chain couples TRBV28 to TRBJ2-7; 7 bases are a match to TRBD1. Unmatched junction bases numbered 16, after V lost 5 bases and J lost 0 bases. Germline values: CDR1 MDHEN, CDR2 SYDVKM. The CDR3 runs to 18 residues. CDR3 sequence: CASSLPTTGTDSSYEQYF. The CDR3 DNA sequence: TGTGCCAGCAGTCTCCCGACAACCGGGACAGATAGCTCCTACGAGCAGTACTTC.

In its sample, this clonotype was seen many times. The chain has TRBV7-3 and TRBJ1-1; 8 nucleotides match TRBD1. Trimming cost V 4 bases and J 7 bases; bases outside gene matches: 5. This CDR3 has 13 amino acids. Germline V gene sequence: CDR1 SGHTA, CDR2 FQGTGA. CDR3 region: CASSSDRESEAFF. Here the CDR3 DNA reads TGTGCCAGCAGCTCGGACAGGGAAAGTGAAGCTTTCTTT.

This clonotype was detected a few times. DNA for the CDR3: TGTGCCAGCTTAGACAGCTCCGGAGGGGAGCAGTACTTC. This codes for CASLDSSGGEQYF. The chain couples TRBV7-9 to TRBJ2-7; tentative D call: TRBD2 (6 bases). The CDR3 has 13 residues. Trimming removed 8 bases at V and 7 bases at J, with 18 bases between. CDR1 and CDR2 (germline): SEHNR, FQNEAQ (reference sequence).

This clonotype has ten or more counts. The V gene is TRBV7-3, the J gene TRBJ2-7; a weak D match, TRBD1 (6 bases). The CDR3 extends over 11 amino acids. Germline V gene lookup returns CDR1 SGHTA and CDR2 FQGTGA. Between the trimmed V and J ends, which lost 5 bases and 12 bases, there was a span of 14 bases. CDR3 DNA sequence: TGTGCCAGCAGCCAAGGGGGTTTACTGTACTTC. Protein: CASSQGGLLYF.

There are many counts of this clonotype. The chain couples TRBV18 to TRBJ2-5, with D possibly matching TRBD2 (6 bases). Germline V lookup: CDR1 KGHSH, CDR2 LQKENI. CDR3 length: 13 residues. Deletions cut 10 bases from V and 2 bases from J, with 14 bases between. The CDR3 DNA reads TGTGCCACCAACACCGGAGGGCAAGAGACCCAGTACTTC. It encodes CATNTGGQETQYF. The entire variable domain, with the rest obtained from reference TRBV18 and TRBJ2-5, is as follows: NAGVMQNPRHLVRRRGQEARLRCSPMKGHSHVYWYRQLPEEGLKFMVYLQKENIIDESGMPKERFSAEFPKEGPSILRIQQVVRGDSAAYFCATNTGGQETQYFGPGTRLLVL.

This clonotype was observed many times. The genes are TRBV11-2 and TRBJ2-2; tentatively, D is TRBD1 or TRBD2 (5 bases each). This CDR3 is built from 16 residues. The ends were cut back, 3 bases at V and 0 bases at J, with 11 bases in the middle. The germline CDR1 and CDR2 sequences are SGHAT and FQNNGV. This CDR3 is CASSLGTSANTGELFF. For the CDR3, the DNA is TGTGCCAGCAGCTTGGGGACGTCCGCGAACACCGGGGAGCTGTTTTTT. Using reference TRBV11-2 and TRBJ2-2 for the parts outside the CDR3, the full variable domain is EAGVAQSPRYKIIEKRQSVAFWCNPISGHATLYWYQQILGQGPKLLIQFQNNGVVDDSQLPKDRFSAERLKGVDSTLKIQPAKLEDSAVYLCASSLGTSANTGELFFGEGSRLTVL.

There are many counts of this clonotype. A junction boundary mismatches the germline segment, possibly from a read error. The rearrangement joins TRBV11-3 to TRBJ2-5; 8 bases fit TRBD1. The CDR3 has 15 residues. Germline CDR1 SGHNT, CDR2 YENEEA. In DNA form, the CDR3 reads TGTGCCAGCAGCACCCGGACAGGGTGGGGAGAGGCCCAGTACTTC. It codes for CASSTRTGWGEAQYF.

This clonotype has at least ten counts. The chain carries TRBV18 and TRBJ2-5; the match to TRBD1 covers 11 bases. This CDR3 spans 16 amino acids. V was clipped by 1 base and J by 4 bases; unmatched bases: 5. Germline V gene lookup returns CDR1 KGHSH and CDR2 LQKENI. CDR3 nucleotides: TGTGCCAGCTCACCACTTGGGACAGGGGGTCCAGAGACCCAGTACTTC. Encoded protein: CASSPLGTGGPETQYF.

The chain is built from TRBV5-1 and TRBJ2-1, with TRBD2 as a possible D gene (6 bases). The germline V and J ends were trimmed by 5 bases and 3 bases, with 18 bases remaining between them. This CDR3 contains 16 residues. The germline V gene has CDR1 SGHRS and CDR2 YFSETQ. CDR3 residues: CASRALGDSGYNEQFF. The CDR3 DNA reads TGCGCCAGCAGGGCCCTCGGTGATAGCGGCTACAATGAGCAGTTCTTC.

This clonotype was recorded at least ten times. The gene calls are TRBV27 and TRBJ2-2; 10 nucleotides agree with TRBD1. V gave up 5 bases and J gave up 6 bases; unmatched junction bases: 18. The CDR3 contains 19 residues. CDR1 MNHEY and CDR2 SMNVEV come from the germline V gene (reference sequence). The chain's CDR3 is CASSPIRDRGSFVSGELFF. As DNA, the CDR3 is TGTGCCAGCAGTCCAATTAGGGACAGGGGTTCGTTCGTCTCCGGGGAGCTGTTTTTT.

This clonotype came up many times. This chain links TRBV10-3 with TRBJ2-2; D is possibly TRBD1 (5 bases). Trimming took off 8 bases at V and 2 bases at J, with 12 bases between the two ends. Per germline, CDR1 ENHRY and CDR2 SYGVKD. The length of the CDR3 is 14 residues. The CDR3 sequence: CAILSGHNTGELFF. The CDR3, as DNA: TGTGCCATCCTTTCAGGACACAACACCGGGGAGCTGTTTTTT.

This clonotype was picked up many times. V is TRBV27 and J is TRBJ1-2; TRBD1 might be the D (5 bases). Deletions cut 5 bases from V and 7 bases from J, with 14 bases between. The CDR3 is 13 residues long. CDR1 MNHEY and CDR2 SMNVEV come from the germline V gene (reference sequence). CDR3 sequence (DNA): TGTGCCAGCAGTCTCCAGGGCCTCAGTGGCTACACCTTC. This encodes CASSLQGLSGYTF.

This clonotype was seen repeatedly, ten times or more. The rearrangement joins TRBV2 to TRBJ1-4; D is unresolved. Trimming pared 10 bases from V and 3 bases from J, leaving 15 bases between. From germline, CDR1 is SNHLY and CDR2 FYNNEI. This CDR3 contains 14 residues. As DNA, the CDR3 is TGTGCCACCAAGCCCGGATTATCTAATGAAAAACTGTTTTTT. This encodes CATKPGLSNEKLFF.

With respect to this clonotype: This may arise from a read error, as a much more abundant clone is one base away. This chain uses TRBV6-2 or TRBV6-3 with TRBJ1-2; possible D gene TRBD1, 5 bases. The CDR3 length is 15 residues. Germline lookup yields CDR1 MNHEY and CDR2 SVGEGT. The DNA for the CDR3 is TGTGCCAGCAGTTCCTTACAGGCCTCCAACTATGACTACACCTTC. This gives the protein CASSSLQASNYDYTF.

The chain links TRBV14 to TRBJ2-7; D not certain. V lost 1 base to trimming and J lost 0 bases, with 10 bases between them. Germline V gene sequence: CDR1 SGHDN, CDR2 FVKESK. This CDR3 contains 15 residues. DNA of the CDR3: TGTGCCAGCAGCCAAGGTCCCCCGGACTCCTACGAGCAGTACTTC. Protein product: CASSQGPPDSYEQYF.

This clonotype has a count of ten or more. The chain has TRBV30 and TRBJ2-7; D may be TRBD1 or TRBD2 (5 bases each). This CDR3 comprises 14 residues. In germline, CDR1 is GTSNPN, CDR2 SVGIG (reference sequence). V dropped 4 bases and J dropped 1 base, with 14 bases sitting between them. CDR3 residues: CAWNFPGPSYEQYF. The DNA of the CDR3 is TGTGCCTGGAACTTTCCGGGACCGTCCTACGAGCAGTACTTC.